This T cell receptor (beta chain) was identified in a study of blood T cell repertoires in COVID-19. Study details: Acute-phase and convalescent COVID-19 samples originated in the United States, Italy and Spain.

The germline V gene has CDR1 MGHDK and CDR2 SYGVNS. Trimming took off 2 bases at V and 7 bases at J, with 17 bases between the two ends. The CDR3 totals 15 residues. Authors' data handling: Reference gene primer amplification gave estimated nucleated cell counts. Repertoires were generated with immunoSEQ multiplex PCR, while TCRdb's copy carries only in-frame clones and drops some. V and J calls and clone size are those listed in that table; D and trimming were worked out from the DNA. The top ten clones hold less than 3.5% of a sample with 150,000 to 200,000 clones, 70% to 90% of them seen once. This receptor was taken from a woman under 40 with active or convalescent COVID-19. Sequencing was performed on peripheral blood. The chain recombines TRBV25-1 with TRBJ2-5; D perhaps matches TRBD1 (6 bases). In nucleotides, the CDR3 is TGTGCCAGCAGTGAACAGGGCAGGGGATATGGGACCCAGTACTTC. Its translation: CASSEQGRGYGTQYF.